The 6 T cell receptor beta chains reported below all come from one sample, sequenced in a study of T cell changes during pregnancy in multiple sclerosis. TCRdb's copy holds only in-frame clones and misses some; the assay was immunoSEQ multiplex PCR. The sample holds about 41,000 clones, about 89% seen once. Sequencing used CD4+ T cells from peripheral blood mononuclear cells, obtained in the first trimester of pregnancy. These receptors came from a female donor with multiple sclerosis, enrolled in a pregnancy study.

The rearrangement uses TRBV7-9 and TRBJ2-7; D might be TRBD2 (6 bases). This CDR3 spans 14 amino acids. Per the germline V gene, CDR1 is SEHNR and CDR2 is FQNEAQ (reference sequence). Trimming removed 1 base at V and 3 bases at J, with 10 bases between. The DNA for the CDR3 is TGTGCCAGCAGCTTAGACGGGAGACTCTACGAGCAGTACTTC. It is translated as CASSLDGRLYEQYF.

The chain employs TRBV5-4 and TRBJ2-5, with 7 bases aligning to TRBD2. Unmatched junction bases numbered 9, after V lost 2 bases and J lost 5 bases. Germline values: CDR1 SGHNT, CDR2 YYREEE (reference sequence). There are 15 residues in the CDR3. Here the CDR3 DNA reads TGTGCCAGCAGCTTTTGGGGGAGGGCCTATGAGACCCAGTACTTC. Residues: CASSFWGRAYETQYF. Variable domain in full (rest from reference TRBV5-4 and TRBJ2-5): ETGVTQSPTHLIKTRGQQVTLRCSSQSGHNTVSWYQQALGQGPQFIFQYYREEENGRGNFPPRFSGLQFPNYSSELNVNALELDDSALYLCASSFWGRAYETQYFGPGTRLLVL.

In DNA, the CDR3 is TGTGCCAGCAGTGAGATCGGGTACGAGCAGTACTTC. Its translation: CASSEIGYEQYF. V gene TRBV2 combines with J gene TRBJ2-7; D not resolved. The V end lost 3 bases, the J end lost 4 bases, and 7 bases lay between the germline ends. The germline CDR1 and CDR2 sequences are SNHLY and FYNNEI. This CDR3 contains 12 residues.

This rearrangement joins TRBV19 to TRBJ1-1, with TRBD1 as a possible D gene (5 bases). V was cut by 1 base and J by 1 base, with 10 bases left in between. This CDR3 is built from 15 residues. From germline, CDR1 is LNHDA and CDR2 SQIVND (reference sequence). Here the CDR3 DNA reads TGTGCCAGTAGTATAGGGCAGGGAGGGAACACTGAAGCTTTCTTT. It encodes CASSIGQGGNTEAFF.

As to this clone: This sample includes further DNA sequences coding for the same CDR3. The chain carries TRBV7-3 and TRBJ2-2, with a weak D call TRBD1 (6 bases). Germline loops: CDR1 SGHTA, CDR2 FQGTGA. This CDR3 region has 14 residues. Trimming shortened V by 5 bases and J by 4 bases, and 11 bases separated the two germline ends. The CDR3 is CASSPDRVTGELFF. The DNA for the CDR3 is TGTGCCAGCAGCCCGGACAGAGTCACCGGGGAGCTGTTTTTT.

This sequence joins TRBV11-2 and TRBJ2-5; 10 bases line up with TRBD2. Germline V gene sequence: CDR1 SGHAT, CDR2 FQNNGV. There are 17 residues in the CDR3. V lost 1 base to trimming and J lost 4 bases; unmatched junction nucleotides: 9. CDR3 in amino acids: CASSLGALAGLGETQYF. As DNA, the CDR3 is TGTGCCAGCAGCTTAGGGGCACTAGCGGGACTAGGAGAGACCCAGTACTTC.